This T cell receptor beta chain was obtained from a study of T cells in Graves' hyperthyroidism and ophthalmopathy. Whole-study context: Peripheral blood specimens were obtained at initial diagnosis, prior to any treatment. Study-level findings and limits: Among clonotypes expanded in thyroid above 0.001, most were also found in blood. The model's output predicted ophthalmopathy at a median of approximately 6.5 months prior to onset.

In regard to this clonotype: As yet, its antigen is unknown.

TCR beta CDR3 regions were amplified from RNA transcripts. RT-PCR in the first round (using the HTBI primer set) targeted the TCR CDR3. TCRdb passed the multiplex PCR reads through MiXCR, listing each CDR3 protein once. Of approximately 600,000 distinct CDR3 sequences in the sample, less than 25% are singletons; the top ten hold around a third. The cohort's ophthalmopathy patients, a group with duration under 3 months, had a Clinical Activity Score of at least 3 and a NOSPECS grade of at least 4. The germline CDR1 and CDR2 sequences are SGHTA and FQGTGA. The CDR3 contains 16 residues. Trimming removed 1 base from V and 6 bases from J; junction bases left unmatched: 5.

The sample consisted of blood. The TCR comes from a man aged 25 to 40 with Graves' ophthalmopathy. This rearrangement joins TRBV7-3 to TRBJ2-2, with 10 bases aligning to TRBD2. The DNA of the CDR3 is TGTGCCAGCAGCTTAAGTAGCGGGAGGTCTGCCGGGGAGCTGTTTTTT. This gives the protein CASSLSSGRSAGELFF.